This TCR beta chain was observed in a study of T cell repertoires in cytomegalovirus infection. Study information: Matching HLA type and CMV infection were both indicated by public TCR beta signatures.

TCRdb reanalysed the reads using MiXCR and keeps one entry per CDR3 protein. The sample consists of 150,000 to 200,000 distinct CDR3 sequences, about a sixth of them appearing once. As regards this clonotype: Antigen: not known.

Overall study results and limits: Summed public TCR beta family frequency identified CMV carriers bearing the relevant HLA.

V lost 6 bases, J lost 2 bases, and 9 bases stayed unmatched. Germline V gene lookup returns CDR1 SGHDN and CDR2 FVKESK. The CDR3 length is 16 residues. The clonotype comes from a human donor in good health (CMV status not recorded). Some clones in this sample may be carry-over from other donors' samples. This sequence joins TRBV14 and TRBJ2-3; 9 nucleotides line up with TRBD1. Sequencing was carried out using CD8+ T cells from PBMCs. The CDR3 protein is CASSLWTGADTDTQYF. CDR3 sequence (DNA): TGTGCCAGCAGTCTATGGACAGGGGCGGACACAGATACGCAGTATTTT.